This T cell receptor beta chain was captured by sequencing in a study of blood T cell repertoires in COVID-19. Study background: Italy, Spain and the United States were the sources of the convalescent and acute COVID-19 samples. PBMCs, B-cell-depleted T cells, or T cells were the source of the cDNA or gDNA that made up the material.

V was trimmed by 3 bases and J by 6 bases, leaving 15 bases between them. The CDR3 sequence is 14 residues long. CDR1 is SGDLS, CDR2 YYNGEE, per germline. Adults between roughly 18 and 95 years of age took part from 24 US areas. In the original analysis: Amplified reference gene primers provided the basis for estimating nucleated cell counts. Produced via immunoSEQ multiplex PCR; TCRdb's table is partial and in-frame only. V, J and clone size reflect that table, while D and trimming were determined from the DNA. The profile shows 200,000 to 250,000 clones, around nine tenths of them singletons. Sequences were obtained from PBMCs or T cells enriched from blood (not recorded which). The chain employs TRBV9 and TRBJ1-1; D gene ambiguous. This TCR came from a woman aged 45-60 years with acute COVID-19. The CDR3 protein is CASSDPSASAEAFF. The CDR3 nucleotides are TGTGCCAGCAGCGACCCTAGTGCGAGCGCTGAAGCTTTCTTT.